The sequence of this T cell receptor (beta chain) was determined in a study of CD8+ T cells in alopecia areata. The treatment denotes: oral pan-JAK inhibitor, 5-10 mg twice daily. V was clipped by 3 bases and J by 3 bases, with 11 bases between them. This CDR3 spans 13 amino acids. CDR1 is SQVTM, CDR2 ANQGSEA, per germline. Reverse transcribed after extraction, RNA yielded cDNA as the sequencing template. The protocol was immunoSEQ multiplex PCR, while the TCRdb copy is restricted to in-frame clones and leaves out a portion. The sample shows 250,000 to 350,000 clones, 60% of them seen only once. Specimen: CD4+ T cells sorted from blood, collected at week 52, from a patient treated with tofacitinib. This TCR was recovered from a human donor with alopecia areata. The chain couples TRBV29-1 to TRBJ1-2; D remains ambiguous. CDR3 sequence (DNA): TGCAGCGTTGATAGGGCCCCATACTATGGCTACACCTTC. Protein: CSVDRAPYYGYTF.